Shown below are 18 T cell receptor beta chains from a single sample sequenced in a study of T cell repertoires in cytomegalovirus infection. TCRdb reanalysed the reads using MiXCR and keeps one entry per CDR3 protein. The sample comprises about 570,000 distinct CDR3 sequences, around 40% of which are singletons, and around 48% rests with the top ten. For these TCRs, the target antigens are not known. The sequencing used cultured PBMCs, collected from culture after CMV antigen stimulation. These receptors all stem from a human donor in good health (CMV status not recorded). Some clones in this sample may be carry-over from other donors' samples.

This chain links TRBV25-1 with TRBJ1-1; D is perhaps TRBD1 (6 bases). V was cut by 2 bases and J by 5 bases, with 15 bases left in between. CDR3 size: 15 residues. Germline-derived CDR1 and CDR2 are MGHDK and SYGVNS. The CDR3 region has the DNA TGTGCCAGCAGTGAAAGACAGGACCCGGGAACTGAAGCTTTCTTT. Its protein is CASSERQDPGTEAFF.

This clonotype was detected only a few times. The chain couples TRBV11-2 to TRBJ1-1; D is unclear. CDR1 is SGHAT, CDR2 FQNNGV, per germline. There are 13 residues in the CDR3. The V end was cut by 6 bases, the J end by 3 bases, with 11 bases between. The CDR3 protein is CASSWGRYTEAFF. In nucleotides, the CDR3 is TGTGCCAGCAGTTGGGGTCGGTACACTGAAGCTTTCTTT.

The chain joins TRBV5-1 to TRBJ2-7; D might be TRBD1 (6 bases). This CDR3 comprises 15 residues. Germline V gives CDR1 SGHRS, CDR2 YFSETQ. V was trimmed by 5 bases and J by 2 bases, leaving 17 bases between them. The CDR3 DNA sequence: TGCGCCAGCAGATCGGGACAACAACTTACCTACGAGCAGTACTTC. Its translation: CASRSGQQLTYEQYF.

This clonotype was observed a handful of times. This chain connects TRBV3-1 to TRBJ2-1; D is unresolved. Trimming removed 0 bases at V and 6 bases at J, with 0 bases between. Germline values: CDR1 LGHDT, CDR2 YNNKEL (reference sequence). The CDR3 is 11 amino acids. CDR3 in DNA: TGTGCCAGCAGCCAAGACAATGAGCAGTTCTTC. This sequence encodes CASSQDNEQFF.

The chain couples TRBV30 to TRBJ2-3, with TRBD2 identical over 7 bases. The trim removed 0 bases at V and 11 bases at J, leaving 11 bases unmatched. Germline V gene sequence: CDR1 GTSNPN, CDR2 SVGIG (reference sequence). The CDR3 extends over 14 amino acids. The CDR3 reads CAWSVRSGLGEQYF. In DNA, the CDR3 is TGTGCCTGGAGTGTACGTAGCGGGTTGGGAGAGCAGTATTTT.

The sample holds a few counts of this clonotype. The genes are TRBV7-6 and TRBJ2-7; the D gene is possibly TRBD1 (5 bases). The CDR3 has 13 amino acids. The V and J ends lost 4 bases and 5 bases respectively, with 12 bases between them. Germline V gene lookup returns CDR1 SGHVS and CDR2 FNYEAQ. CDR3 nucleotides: TGTGCCAGCAGCTCGCACAGGTACCACGAGCAGTACTTC. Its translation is CASSSHRYHEQYF.

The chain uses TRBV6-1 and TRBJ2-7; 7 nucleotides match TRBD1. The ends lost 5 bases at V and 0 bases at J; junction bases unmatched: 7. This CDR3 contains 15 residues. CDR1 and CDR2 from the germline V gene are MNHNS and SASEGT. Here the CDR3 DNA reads TGTGCCAGCAGTCGCCGGGACAGACTCTCCTACGAGCAGTACTTC. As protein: CASSRRDRLSYEQYF.

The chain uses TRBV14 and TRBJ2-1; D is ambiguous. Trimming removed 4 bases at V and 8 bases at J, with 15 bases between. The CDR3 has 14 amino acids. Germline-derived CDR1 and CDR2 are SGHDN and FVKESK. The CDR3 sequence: CASSPIGPVYEQFF. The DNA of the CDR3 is TGTGCCAGCAGCCCCATAGGGCCGGTGTATGAGCAGTTCTTC.

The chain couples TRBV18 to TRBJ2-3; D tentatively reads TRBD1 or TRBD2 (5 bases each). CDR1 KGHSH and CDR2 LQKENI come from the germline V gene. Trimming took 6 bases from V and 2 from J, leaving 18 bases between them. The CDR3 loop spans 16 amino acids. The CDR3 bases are TGTGCCAGCTCGTACAGATCGGGACCAATCACAGATACGCAGTATTTT. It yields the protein CASSYRSGPITDTQYF.

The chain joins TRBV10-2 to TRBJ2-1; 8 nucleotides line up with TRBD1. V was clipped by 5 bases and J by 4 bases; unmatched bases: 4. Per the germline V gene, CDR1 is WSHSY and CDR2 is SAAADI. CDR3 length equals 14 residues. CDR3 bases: TGCGCCAGCAGTCGGACAGGGAAGTACAATGAGCAGTTCTTC. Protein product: CASSRTGKYNEQFF.

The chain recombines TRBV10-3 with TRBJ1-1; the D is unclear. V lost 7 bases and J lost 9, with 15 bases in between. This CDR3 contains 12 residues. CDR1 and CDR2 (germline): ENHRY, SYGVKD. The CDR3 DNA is TGTGCCATCAAAGGTTTGGGCCGTCAAGCTTTCTTT. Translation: CAIKGLGRQAFF.

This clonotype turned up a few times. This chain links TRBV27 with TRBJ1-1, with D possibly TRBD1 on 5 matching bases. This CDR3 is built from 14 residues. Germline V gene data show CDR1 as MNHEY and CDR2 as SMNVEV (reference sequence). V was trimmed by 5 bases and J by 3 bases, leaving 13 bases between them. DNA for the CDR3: TGTGCCAGCAGTCCCGGGGCAGGGTACACTGAAGCTTTCTTT. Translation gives CASSPGAGYTEAFF.

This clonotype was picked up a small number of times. The CDR3 DNA follows: TGTGCCAGCCTTACCCCCTTCACCTACGAGCAGTACTTC. It translates to CASLTPFTYEQYF. The V call is TRBV6-5, the J call TRBJ2-7, with unresolved D. The CDR3 runs to 13 residues. V dropped 8 bases and J dropped 2 bases, with 13 bases sitting between them. Germline V gives CDR1 MNHEY, CDR2 SVGAGI.

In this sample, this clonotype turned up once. CDR3 amino acids: CASSYGTTEQYF. CDR3 nucleotides: TGTGCCAGCAGCTACGGGACAACAGAGCAGTACTTC. The chain has TRBV7-9 and TRBJ2-7; possible D gene TRBD1, 6 bases. Germline assignment: CDR1 SEHNR and CDR2 FQNEAQ (reference sequence). The CDR3 has 12 amino acids. The V gene lost 4 bases and the J gene lost 7 bases, with 11 bases spanning the gap.

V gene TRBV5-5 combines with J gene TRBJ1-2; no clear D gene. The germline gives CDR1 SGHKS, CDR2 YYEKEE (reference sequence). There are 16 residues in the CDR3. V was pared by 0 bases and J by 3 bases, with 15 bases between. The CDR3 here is CASSLGGRTEYYGYTF. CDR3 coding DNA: TGTGCCAGCAGCTTGGGTGGGCGGACTGAGTACTATGGCTACACCTTC.

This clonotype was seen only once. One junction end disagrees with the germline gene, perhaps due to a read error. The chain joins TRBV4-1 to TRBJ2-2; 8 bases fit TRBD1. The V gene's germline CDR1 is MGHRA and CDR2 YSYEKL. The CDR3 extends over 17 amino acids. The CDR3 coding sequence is TGCACCAGCAGCCAAGGGAGCCAGGGGGCGGTCACCGGGGAGCTGTTTTTT. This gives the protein CTSSQGSQGAVTGELFF.

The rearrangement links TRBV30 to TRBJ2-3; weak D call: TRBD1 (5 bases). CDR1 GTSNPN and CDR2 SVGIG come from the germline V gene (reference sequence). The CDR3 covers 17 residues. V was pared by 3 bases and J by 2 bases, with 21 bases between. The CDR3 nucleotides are TGTGCCTGGAGCACCGCCCATGGGCGGACAACCACAGATACGCAGTATTTT. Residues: CAWSTAHGRTTTDTQYF.

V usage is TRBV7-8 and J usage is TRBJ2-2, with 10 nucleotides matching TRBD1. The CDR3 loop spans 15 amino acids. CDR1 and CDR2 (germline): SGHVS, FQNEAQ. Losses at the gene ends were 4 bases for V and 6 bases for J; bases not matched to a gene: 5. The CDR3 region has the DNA TGTGCCAGCAGCTCGACAGGGGGCATCGCCGGGGAGCTGTTTTTT. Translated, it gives CASSSTGGIAGELFF.